This TCR beta chain emerged from a study of cytomegalovirus exposure and HLA in healthy donors. Study conclusions and caveats: A few CMV-associated chains proved CMV antigen-specific in vitro. Subsequent analysis of the 110 or so validation repertoires found a tendency for first-cohort TCR clusters to co-occur.

About this clone itself: The antigen is not known.

Donors were drawn from the roughly 110-subject validation cohort, separate from the approximately 670-subject first cohort. V lost 4 bases, J lost 2 bases, and 10 bases lay in between. There are 14 residues in the CDR3. Germline loops: CDR1 MNHEY, CDR2 SVGAGI. The repertoire was sequenced with immunoSEQ multiplex PCR; TCRdb's copy has only in-frame clones and lacks some. The sample holds about 200,000 clones, over 65% seen once. V and J are TRBV6-5 and TRBJ2-3, with D possibly TRBD2 on 5 matching bases. The source material was PBMCs. The sequence came from a woman under 30 in good health and CMV-seronegative. As DNA, the CDR3 is TGTGCCAGCAGTTCTGGACTGCTCACAGATACGCAGTATTTT. Its protein is CASSSGLLTDTQYF.